This T cell receptor beta chain was sequenced in a study of shared clonotypes between healthy human individuals. Study details: Donors consisted of a couple of women and three men between 18 and 49.

CD45RO-negative CD8 cells positively selected for CCR7 made up the naive population, which excluded terminally differentiated effector memory CD45RA+ cells. An assay was performed, and its level was deep. Measured with immunoSEQ multiplex PCR; TCRdb has only the in-frame clones, and not every one. The top ten clones hold 1% to 1.3% of a sample with about 2 million clones, about 95% of them seen once. The germline V gene encodes CDR1 LGHNA and CDR2 YSLEER. This CDR3 region has 14 residues. V lost 1 base to trimming and J lost 8 bases; unmatched junction nucleotides: 5. This chain connects TRBV4-3 to TRBJ2-1; 7 nucleotides agree with TRBD2. Sequencing was performed on naive CD8+ T cells sorted from blood. This sequence originates from a man aged 18 to 29 in good health. The CDR3 loop reads CASSQGGSGDEQFF. The CDR3, as DNA: TGCGCCAGCAGCCAAGGCGGGAGTGGGGATGAGCAGTTCTTC.